This T cell receptor beta chain was captured in a study of blood T cell repertoires in COVID-19. TCRdb's copy holds only in-frame clones and misses some; the assay was immunoSEQ multiplex PCR. The top ten clones hold approximately 12% of a sample with fewer than 350,000 clones, 80% to 90% of them seen once. In Seattle, patients joined the study during active infection and were tracked longitudinally. Germline V gives CDR1 MNHEY, CDR2 SMNVEV (reference sequence). This CDR3 is built from 14 residues. V was trimmed by 4 bases and J by 1 base, leaving 10 bases between them. The source is a woman aged 25 to 39 with COVID-19, enrolled during active disease. Sequences were obtained from peripheral blood. V usage is TRBV27 and J usage is TRBJ1-2; a weak D match, TRBD1 (6 bases). The CDR3 DNA follows: TGTGCCAGCAGTTGGACAGTCGATAACTATGGCTACACCTTC. It yields the protein CASSWTVDNYGYTF.